The source of this T cell receptor beta chain is a study of neurological immune-mediated disorders (dated by TCRdb to between 2019 and 2020). As for the study more broadly: Peripheral blood TCR-beta repertoires from HTLV-I-associated myelopathy (HAM/TSP) patients, multiple sclerosis patients and healthy controls were compared by UMI-based sequencing. The cohort was made up of about 65 subjects, consisting of roughly 14 HAM/TSP patients, about 34 multiple sclerosis patients and some 20 healthy controls. The roughly 110 TCR-beta libraries included longitudinal samples, technical triplicates and paired sorted CD4+ and CD8+ T-cell subsets alongside PBMC samples.

The CDR3 spans 18 residues, from the cysteine through the phenylalanine. Of all the DNA, just the CDR3 is kept, 54 bases in frame from base 1. The trim is 0 bases for V and 0 bases for J, with a gap of 17 bases between the germline ends. Taken from the germline V gene (reference sequence), the CDR1 and CDR2 loops are LGHDT and YNNKEL. cDNA was synthesized by template-switch 5'RACE using a primer with a 10-nucleotide random unique molecular identifier that tagged each TCR transcript. Each sequencing run produced over 190 million TCR-beta sequences covering 15-18 subjects. The RNeasy kit was used for extraction of total RNA. Using the KAPA Real-time Library Amplification kit, TCR-beta VDJ regions were amplified with primers for the TCR constant region and the 5'RACE anchor. A first PCR added sample indexes and Illumina adaptors, and a second PCR then raised library yield. After Ampure bead purification, the TCR product of roughly 650 bp was size-selected on a 2% E-gel SizeSelection system. Before pooling, libraries had their quality checked on a Bioanalyzer, their concentration measured with Qubit, and their quantity determined with the Kapa Library Quantification kit. Paired-end 2 x 150 bp sequencing of the libraries was performed on an Illumina HiSeq 2500. To increase sequence diversity, about 23-32% phiX was spiked into each library pool. The authors' analysis ran thus. The UMI-based MiGEC pipeline processed quality-filtered reads and removed over 80% of raw TCR sequences during error correction. IMGT germline references were used for aligning VDJ genes, and each clonotype was defined as a unique CDR3 amino acid sequence together with its V-J genes. VDJtools evaluated clonal expansion, Shannon diversity and CDR3 relatedness (CalcPairwiseDistances, ClusterSamples); CLCbio workbench built phylogenetic trees. Expanded clones were defined as having at least 8 unique UMIs, based on coefficient-of-variation modelling across technical triplicates. In TCRdb, the public reads were trimmed at Q25 with fastp and aligned with MiXCR, with productive beta chains retained. Duplicate CDR3 protein sequences are folded into a single record with the most common DNA and genes. The V and J calls reflect TCRdb's pipeline rather than the authors' work. Counted in this sample were about 14,000 distinct CDR3 sequences; about 7% of them appeared once. The ten largest clones add up to roughly 24% of the sample.

Paper-wide results and their limitations: TCR clonal expansion was greatest in HAM/TSP patients and smallest in MS patients, who ranked below even healthy controls. Across subjects, expanded clones never shared an identical CDR3 amino acid sequence, which suggests that the TCR-beta repertoires in every group were private.

This clonotype was seen repeatedly, ten times or more. It lacks a known antigen. No much larger clonotype is one base removed from it; base qualities were not supplied. Healthy controls were blood bank volunteers in Maryland, USA. Sorted-subset TCR libraries were prepared from about a million sorted CD4+ or CD8+ T cells. Peripheral blood underwent Ficoll-Hypaque density gradient centrifugation to isolate PBMCs, which were then cryopreserved in liquid nitrogen. Paired sorted CD4+ and CD8+ subsets came from healthy controls, HAM/TSP patients and MS patients. The source is a woman aged 40 to 50 in good health. The chain is made from TRBV3-1 and TRBJ1-1; the D gene lacks a confident call. Specimen: CD8+ T cells from blood. This receptor carries the CDR3 CASSQDALVPTLNTEAFF. The DNA is TGTGCCAGCAGCCAAGATGCCTTGGTGCCCACGCTGAACACTGAAGCTTTCTTT.